This T cell receptor (beta chain) was recovered during a study of OX40 agonist ivuxolimab in advanced cancers. Findings and limits, study-wide: Doses of 0.1 to 3.0 mg/kg were accompanied by clonal expansion of CD4+ and CD8+ blood T cells by week 6. The expanded peripheral T cells' antigen specificity was not determined.

CDR3 length: 15 amino acids. Germline CDR1 SGHVS, CDR2 FQNEAQ. Trimming removed 5 bases from V and 3 bases from J, with 14 bases in between. A word on this clone: No antigen is known for it.

The data were produced by immunoSEQ multiplex PCR, yet TCRdb's version contains in-frame clones alone and is incomplete. The sample yields roughly 70,000 clones, roughly nine tenths seen once. The specimen was CD4+ or CD8+ T cells sorted from blood, collected in a trial of the OX40 agonist ivuxolimab. The chain combines TRBV7-8 with TRBJ1-5; possibly TRBD1 for D (5 bases). This TCR was sampled from an adult with an advanced solid tumor such as melanoma, head and neck, liver or kidney cancer. DNA of the CDR3: TGTGCCAGCAGCCGAACCAGGGACGCCAATCAGCCCCAGCATTTT. Protein: CASSRTRDANQPQHF.